This TCR beta chain was recorded in a study of identical twins. Whole-study findings and limits: Twins' surplus sharing was weaker for beta out-of-frame sequences. It was possible that invariant MAIT and iNKT cells partly confounded the zero-insertion analyses.

Unique molecular identifiers were in the cDNA, with template-switch universal primer binding. TCRdb fed the 5' RACE reads into MiXCR, producing one record per CDR3 protein. The repertoire consists of roughly 570,000 distinct CDR3 sequences, with roughly 9.9% occurring once and the leading ten covering roughly 3%. Only healthy Caucasians were enrolled as donors. The CDR3 length is 13 residues. V lost 2 bases and J lost 0, with 7 bases in between. Germline CDR1 is DFQATT and CDR2 is SNEGSKA (reference sequence). This clonotype was counted ten times or more. Its antigen is not identified. In addition, the sample was reused for a study of yellow fever vaccine responses in identical twins.

Sequencing was carried out using PBMCs. The rearrangement joins TRBV20-1 to TRBJ1-1, with D perhaps TRBD1 (5 bases). The clonotype comes from a woman under 30 in good health. The CDR3 bases are TGCAGTGCTAGAAACAGGATGAACACTGAAGCTTTCTTT. Translating gives CSARNRMNTEAFF.